This T cell receptor beta chain was sequenced in a study of PD-1 blockade in classical Hodgkin lymphoma. Profiled with immunoSEQ multiplex PCR; TCRdb holds only in-frame clones, not every one. The table records 25,000 to 35,000 clones, approximately 94% of them present only once. Time point described: newly diagnosed, previously untreated cHL patient sample. Comparison PBMCs came from previously untreated, newly diagnosed classical Hodgkin lymphoma patients. CDR3 length equals 15 residues. CDR1 is SGHRS and CDR2 is YFSETQ in the germline V gene. With 3 bases removed from V and 1 base from J, the gap between germline ends came to 13 bases.

The sequenced material came from peripheral blood mononuclear cells (PBMCs). This chain links TRBV5-1 with TRBJ1-1, with D perhaps TRBD1 (5 bases). This receptor was taken from a human donor with classical Hodgkin lymphoma. CDR3: CASSSGRGRNTEAFF. The CDR3, as DNA: TGCGCCAGCAGCTCGGGACGGGGAAGGAACACTGAAGCTTTCTTT.